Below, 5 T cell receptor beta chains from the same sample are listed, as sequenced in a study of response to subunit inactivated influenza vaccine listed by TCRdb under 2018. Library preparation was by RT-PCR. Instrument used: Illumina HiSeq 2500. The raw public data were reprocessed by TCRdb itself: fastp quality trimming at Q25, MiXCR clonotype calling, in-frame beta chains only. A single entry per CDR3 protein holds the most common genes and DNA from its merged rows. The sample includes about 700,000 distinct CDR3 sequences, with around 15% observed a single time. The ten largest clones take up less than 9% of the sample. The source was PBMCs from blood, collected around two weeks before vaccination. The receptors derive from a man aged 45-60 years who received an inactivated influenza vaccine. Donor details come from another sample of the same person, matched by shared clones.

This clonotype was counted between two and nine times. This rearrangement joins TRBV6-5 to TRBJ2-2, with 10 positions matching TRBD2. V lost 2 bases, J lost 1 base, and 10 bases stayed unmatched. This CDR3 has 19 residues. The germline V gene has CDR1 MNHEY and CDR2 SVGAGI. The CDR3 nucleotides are TGTGCCAGCAGTTACAGGAGGCTAGCGGGGGCCTGGAACACCGGGGAGCTGTTTTTT. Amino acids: CASSYRRLAGAWNTGELFF.

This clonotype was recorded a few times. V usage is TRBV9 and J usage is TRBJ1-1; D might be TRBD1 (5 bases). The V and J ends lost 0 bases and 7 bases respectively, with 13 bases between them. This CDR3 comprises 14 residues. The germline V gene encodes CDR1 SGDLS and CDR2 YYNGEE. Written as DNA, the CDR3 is TGTGCCAGCAGCGTAGTACAGGAGGGAGGTGAAGCTTTCTTT. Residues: CASSVVQEGGEAFF.

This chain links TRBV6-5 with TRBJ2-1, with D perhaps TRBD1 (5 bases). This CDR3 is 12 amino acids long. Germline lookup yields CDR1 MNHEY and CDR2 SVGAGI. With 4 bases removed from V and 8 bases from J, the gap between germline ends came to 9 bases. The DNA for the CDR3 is TGTGCCAGCAGTTGGCAGGGCGATGAGCAGTTCTTC. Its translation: CASSWQGDEQFF.

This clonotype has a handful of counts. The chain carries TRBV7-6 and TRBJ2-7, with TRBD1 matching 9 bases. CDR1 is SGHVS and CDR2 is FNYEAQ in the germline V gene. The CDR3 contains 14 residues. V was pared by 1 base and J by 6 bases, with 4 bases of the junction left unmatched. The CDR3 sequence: CASSLEQGAREQYF. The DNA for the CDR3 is TGTGCCAGCAGCTTAGAACAGGGGGCCCGCGAGCAGTACTTC.

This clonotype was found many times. As DNA, the CDR3 is TGCGCCAGCAGCCAAGATCCCCAGGGCGACTATGGCTACACCTTC. This translates into CASSQDPQGDYGYTF. The V and J genes are TRBV4-1 and TRBJ1-2, with a possible D match to TRBD1 (5 bases). Germline CDR1 is MGHRA and CDR2 is YSYEKL. The CDR3 covers 15 residues. V lost 0 bases, J lost 3 bases, and 11 bases lay in between.